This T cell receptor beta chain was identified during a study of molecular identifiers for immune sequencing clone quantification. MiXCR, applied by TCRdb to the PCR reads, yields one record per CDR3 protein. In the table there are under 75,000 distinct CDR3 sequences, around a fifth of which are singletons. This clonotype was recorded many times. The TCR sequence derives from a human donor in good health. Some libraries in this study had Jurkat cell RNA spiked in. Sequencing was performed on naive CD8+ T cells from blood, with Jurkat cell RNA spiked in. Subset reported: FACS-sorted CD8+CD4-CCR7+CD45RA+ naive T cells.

This chain's CDR3 is CASSYAIVQGIRNQPQHF. Written as DNA, the CDR3 is TGTGCCAGCAGTTACGCCATTGTCCAGGGGATCAGGAATCAGCCCCAGCATTTT. This chain connects TRBV6-6 to TRBJ1-5; perhaps TRBD1 as D (6 bases). V dropped 2 bases and J dropped 4 bases, with 21 bases sitting between them. The CDR3 extends over 18 amino acids. CDR1 and CDR2 from the germline V gene are MNHNY and SVGAGI (reference sequence).